These 14 T cell receptor beta chains originate from one sample sequenced in a study of shared clonotypes between healthy human individuals. TCRdb's table, derived via immunoSEQ multiplex PCR, lists solely in-frame clones and lacks some. Counted here are under 1,100,000 clones, 70% to 80% occurring once; the ten biggest clones make up approximately 1.5%. The sequencing input was memory CD4+ T cells sorted from blood. Subset of the sample: CD45RA-negative fraction. These TCRs come from a man in his late teens or twenties in good health.

The V and J genes are TRBV2 and TRBJ1-4; 7 nucleotides agree with TRBD1. Germline V gene sequence: CDR1 SNHLY, CDR2 FYNNEI. The CDR3 is 18 amino acids. Trimming removed 6 bases from V and 5 bases from J; junction bases left unmatched: 18. The CDR3 protein is CASRVGRQGPQANEKLFF. CDR3 coding DNA: TGTGCCAGCAGGGTCGGAAGACAGGGCCCCCAGGCCAATGAAAAACTGTTTTTT.

The chain recombines TRBV6-6 with TRBJ2-5, with 7 bases that match TRBD1. Unmatched junction bases numbered 11, after V lost 7 bases and J lost 0 bases. The CDR3 length is 16 residues. Germline V CDR1 and CDR2: MNHNY, SVGAGI (reference sequence). CDR3 in amino acids: CASTQGETRYQETQYF. The CDR3 coding sequence is TGTGCCAGCACCCAGGGGGAAACTCGATACCAAGAGACCCAGTACTTC.

The chain combines TRBV19 with TRBJ1-5, with D hard to call. V was cut by 1 base and J by 7 bases, with 11 bases left in between. The CDR3 consists of 14 residues. Germline V gives CDR1 LNHDA, CDR2 SQIVND (reference sequence). CDR3 DNA sequence: TGTGCCAGTAGTATAGGTAGTTCGGGCCAGCCCCAGCATTTT. This encodes CASSIGSSGQPQHF.

This sequence joins TRBV2 and TRBJ2-2; D gene ambiguous. The CDR3 has 15 residues. CDR1 SNHLY and CDR2 FYNNEI come from the germline V gene. With 4 bases removed from V and 2 bases from J, the gap between germline ends came to 11 bases. Here the CDR3 DNA reads TGTGCCAGCAGTGGCCCTGCGGCCAACACCGGGGAGCTGTTTTTT. Amino acids: CASSGPAANTGELFF.

J is TRBJ2-1 and V is TRBV6-1, with D tentatively TRBD1 (5 bases). Between the trimmed V and J ends, which lost 11 bases and 8 bases, there was a span of 22 bases. The CDR3 runs to 14 residues. CDR1 and CDR2 (germline): MNHNS, SASEGT. In DNA form, the CDR3 reads TGTGCCTCTTCGAGGACACGGGCCTTGGATGAGCAGTTCTTC. It translates to CASSRTRALDEQFF.

This chain connects TRBV6-5 to TRBJ1-2, with TRBD1 as a possible D gene (6 bases). Trimming cost V 9 bases and J 1 base, with 12 bases left between them. The CDR3 has 13 amino acids. Germline V lookup: CDR1 MNHEY, CDR2 SVGAGI. The CDR3 sequence is CASKGGGNYGYTF. The CDR3 DNA reads as TGTGCCAGTAAGGGGGGGGGTAACTATGGCTACACCTTC.

The rearrangement links TRBV30 to TRBJ1-3, with 7 positions matching TRBD1. The germline V gene encodes CDR1 GTSNPN and CDR2 SVGIG (reference sequence). There are 15 residues in the CDR3. The J segment lost 4 bases and the V segment lost 3 bases, leaving 9 bases of the junction unmatched. The CDR3 bases are TGTGCCTGGAGGGGGGACAGCTTCTCCGGAAACACCATATATTTT. Protein product: CAWRGDSFSGNTIYF.

V usage is TRBV7-9 and J usage is TRBJ2-3; 11 bases line up with TRBD2. The V gene's germline CDR1 is SEHNR and CDR2 FQNEAQ (reference sequence). The J segment lost 1 base and the V segment lost 5 bases, leaving 5 bases of the junction unmatched. The CDR3 contains 16 residues. The CDR3 coding sequence is TGTGCCAGCAGCCCGACGACTAGCGGGGGCACAGATACGCAGTATTTT. Translated, it gives CASSPTTSGGTDTQYF.

V gene TRBV27 combines with J gene TRBJ2-1, with D maybe TRBD1 (6 bases). V shed 3 bases and J shed 0 bases, with 15 bases lying between them. Germline V gene data show CDR1 as MNHEY and CDR2 as SMNVEV (reference sequence). CDR3 length equals 17 residues. The CDR3 here is CASSFRKTGRSYNEQFF. The CDR3 region has the DNA TGTGCCAGCAGTTTCAGGAAAACAGGGCGCTCCTACAATGAGCAGTTCTTC.

On this clone itself: This CDR3 is also generated by other DNA sequences in the sample. The chain has TRBV30 and TRBJ1-3, with unresolved D. The V and J ends lost 0 bases and 4 bases respectively, with 4 bases between them. Germline values: CDR1 GTSNPN, CDR2 SVGIG (reference sequence). This CDR3 region has 12 residues. CDR3 sequence (DNA): TGTGCCTGGAGTGTGCAAGGAAACACCATATATTTT. Its translation is CAWSVQGNTIYF.

The chain carries TRBV27 and TRBJ1-1; D is undetermined. Looked up from germline, CDR1 is MNHEY and CDR2 is SMNVEV (reference sequence). The V gene lost 4 bases and the J gene lost 2 bases, with 17 bases spanning the gap. CDR3 size: 16 residues. The DNA of the CDR3 is TGTGCCAGCAGTTGGCGGGGTGGGGAGCGCAACACTGAAGCTTTCTTT. Encoded protein: CASSWRGGERNTEAFF.

The chain employs TRBV7-2 and TRBJ1-1; 9 nucleotides match TRBD1. The CDR3 is 15 residues long. CDR1 and CDR2 (germline): SGHTA, FQGNSA. Germline trimming cut 1 base from V and 5 bases from J; bases unmatched to any gene: 5. The CDR3 reads CASSLEGQGRTEAFF. The CDR3 DNA sequence: TGTGCCAGCAGCTTAGAGGGACAGGGAAGAACTGAAGCTTTCTTT.

CDR3 in DNA: TGTGCCAGCAGTGGAGGAGGCAAAGAGACCCAGTACTTC. Protein product: CASSGGGKETQYF. J is TRBJ2-5 and V is TRBV2; weak D call: TRBD2 (5 bases). CDR1 SNHLY and CDR2 FYNNEI come from the germline V gene. The ends were cut back, 4 bases at V and 3 bases at J, with 9 bases in the middle. This CDR3 has 13 amino acids.

The J gene is TRBJ2-7, the V gene TRBV9; D is tentatively TRBD1 or TRBD2 (5 bases each). The CDR3 runs to 14 residues. The V and J ends lost 3 bases and 6 bases respectively, with 16 bases between them. Germline CDR1 is SGDLS and CDR2 is YYNGEE. DNA for the CDR3: TGTGCCAGCAGCGGGAGAGGGGCCATTGTCGAGCAGTACTTC. Amino acid sequence: CASSGRGAIVEQYF.